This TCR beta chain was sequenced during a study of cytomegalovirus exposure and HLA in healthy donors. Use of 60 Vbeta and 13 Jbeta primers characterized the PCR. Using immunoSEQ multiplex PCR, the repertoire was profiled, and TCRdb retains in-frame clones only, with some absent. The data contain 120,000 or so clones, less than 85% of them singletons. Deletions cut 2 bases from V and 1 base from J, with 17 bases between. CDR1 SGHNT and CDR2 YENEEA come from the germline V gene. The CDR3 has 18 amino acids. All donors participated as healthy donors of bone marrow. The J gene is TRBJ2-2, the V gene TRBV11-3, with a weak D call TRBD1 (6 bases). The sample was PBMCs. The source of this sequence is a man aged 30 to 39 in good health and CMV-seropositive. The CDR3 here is CASSLRAGANLNTGELFF. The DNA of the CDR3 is TGTGCCAGCAGCTTAAGGGCAGGGGCCAACCTGAACACCGGGGAGCTGTTTTTT.